Below are 14 T cell receptor beta chains sequenced from a single sample in a study of cytomegalovirus exposure and HLA in healthy donors. The PCR employed 60 Vbeta primers together with 13 Jbeta primers. Some clones are missing from TCRdb's copy, which holds only in-frame ones; the method was immunoSEQ multiplex PCR. The sample contains under 150,000 clones, more than 60% of which appear only once. Sequenced material: PBMCs. These receptors originate from a woman between 45 and 60 years old in good health and CMV-seropositive.

The V call is TRBV5-1, the J call TRBJ1-3; D is undetermined. This CDR3 comprises 15 residues. From germline, CDR1 is SGHRS and CDR2 YFSETQ. The germline V and J ends were trimmed by 4 bases and 0 bases, with 11 bases remaining between them. DNA of the CDR3: TGCGCCAGCAGCCCACCCCTAGACTCTGGAAACACCATATATTTT. It encodes CASSPPLDSGNTIYF.

Worth noting for this clone: This CDR3 is also generated by other DNA sequences in the sample. The chain employs TRBV20-1 and TRBJ1-3, with D unclear. V was trimmed by 3 bases and J by 4 bases, leaving 4 bases between them. This CDR3 is built from 11 residues. Germline V gene sequence: CDR1 DFQATT, CDR2 SNEGSKA (reference sequence). This chain's CDR3 is CSASGGNTIYF. The CDR3 nucleotides are TGCAGTGCTAGCGGGGGAAACACCATATATTTT.

The rearrangement joins TRBV7-2 to TRBJ2-3; 11 bases line up with TRBD2. The CDR3 spans 17 residues. V was pared by 2 bases and J by 2 bases, with 6 bases of the junction left unmatched. The V gene's germline CDR1 is SGHTA and CDR2 FQGNSA. CDR3 loop: CASSLLGLADITDTQYF. CDR3 coding DNA: TGTGCCAGCAGCTTACTGGGACTAGCGGATATCACAGATACGCAGTATTTT.

The chain has TRBV11-3 and TRBJ2-3; D possibly corresponds to TRBD2 (6 bases). V shed 1 base and J shed 6 bases, with 8 bases lying between them. Germline V gives CDR1 SGHNT, CDR2 YENEEA. This CDR3 is 13 amino acids long. CDR3 DNA sequence: TGTGCCAGCAGCTTAGCAGGGAGGGATACGCAGTATTTT. Translation gives CASSLAGRDTQYF.

The chain joins TRBV7-2 to TRBJ2-2, with TRBD1 as a possible D gene (5 bases). The V gene lost 3 bases and the J gene lost 0 bases, with 11 bases spanning the gap. The CDR3 has 16 residues. Looked up from germline, CDR1 is SGHTA and CDR2 is FQGNSA. The DNA of the CDR3 is TGTGCCAGCAGCTTTCAGGGCCCCGCGAACACCGGGGAGCTGTTTTTT. Translating gives CASSFQGPANTGELFF. Filled out from reference TRBV7-2 and TRBJ2-2, the complete variable domain reads GAGVSQSPSNKVTEKGKDVELRCDPISGHTALYWYRQSLGQGLEFLIYFQGNSAPDKSGLPSDRFSAERTGGSVSTLTIQRTQQEDSAVYLCASSFQGPANTGELFFGEGSRLTVL.

This clone was observed a few times. This chain connects TRBV2 to TRBJ2-4; 7 positions agree with TRBD1. The trim removed 8 bases at V and 6 bases at J, leaving 4 bases unmatched. The CDR3 is 12 residues long. Looked up from germline, CDR1 is SNHLY and CDR2 is FYNNEI. CDR3 sequence reads: CASAGQANIQYF. Written as DNA, the CDR3 is TGTGCCAGCGCCGGACAGGCAAACATTCAGTACTTC.

This chain uses TRBV9 with TRBJ1-3; no firm D call. V lost 0 bases to trimming and J lost 0 bases, with 13 bases between them. The CDR3 totals 17 residues. Germline CDR1 SGDLS, CDR2 YYNGEE. CDR3 residues: CASSVGWEGLSGNTIYF. As DNA, the CDR3 is TGTGCCAGCAGCGTAGGATGGGAGGGCCTCTCTGGAAACACCATATATTTT.

This sequence joins TRBV5-5 and TRBJ1-5; 10 positions match TRBD1. The ends lost 1 base at V and 6 bases at J; junction bases unmatched: 7. The CDR3 covers 16 residues. Germline-derived CDR1 and CDR2 are SGHKS and YYEKEE (reference sequence). This CDR3 is CASSLILGTGVQPQHF. Written as DNA, the CDR3 is TGTGCCAGCAGCTTGATTCTCGGGACAGGGGTTCAGCCCCAGCATTTT.

The chain is built from TRBV5-4 and TRBJ2-5; D ambiguous. The germline CDR1 and CDR2 sequences are SGHNT and YYREEE (reference sequence). The CDR3 has 14 residues. The germline V and J ends were trimmed by 0 bases and 1 base, with 7 bases remaining between them. The CDR3 sequence: CASSLEAGQETQYF. The CDR3 coding sequence is TGTGCCAGCAGCTTGGAGGCAGGCCAAGAGACCCAGTACTTC.

This clone was picked up a small number of times. This chain uses TRBV11-2 with TRBJ2-7; a possible D gene is TRBD1 (5 bases). Germline loops: CDR1 SGHAT, CDR2 FQNNGV. Trimming took 2 bases from V and 9 from J, leaving 17 bases between them. CDR3 length equals 14 residues. The CDR3 DNA sequence: TGTGCCAGCAGCTTAAACAGGAGCCCCCCGCGGCAGTACTTC. Translation gives CASSLNRSPPRQYF.

The chain recombines TRBV5-4 with TRBJ2-7, with 11 bases fitting TRBD1. This CDR3 contains 14 residues. The J segment lost 3 bases and the V segment lost 3 bases, leaving 2 bases of the junction unmatched. Germline V gene data show CDR1 as SGHNT and CDR2 as YYREEE (reference sequence). The chain's CDR3 is CASSWDRGNYEQYF. The CDR3 nucleotides are TGTGCCAGCAGCTGGGACAGGGGGAACTACGAGCAGTACTTC. Variable domain in full (rest from reference TRBV5-4 and TRBJ2-7): ETGVTQSPTHLIKTRGQQVTLRCSSQSGHNTVSWYQQALGQGPQFIFQYYREEENGRGNFPPRFSGLQFPNYSSELNVNALELDDSALYLCASSWDRGNYEQYFGPGTRLTVT.

This sequence joins TRBV6-1 and TRBJ1-1; 7 positions agree with TRBD1. The CDR3 is made up of 19 amino acids. The ends lost 4 bases at V and 4 bases at J; junction bases unmatched: 21. CDR1 is MNHNS, CDR2 SASEGT, per germline. CDR3 coding DNA: TGTGCCAGCAGTGTTAATCGGGACAGAACACTGTCAAGAATCACTGAAGCTTTCTTT. Protein product: CASSVNRDRTLSRITEAFF.

The chain employs TRBV15 and TRBJ2-6; a weak D match, TRBD1 (6 bases). The CDR3 contains 16 residues. Germline CDR1 is LNHNV and CDR2 is YYDKDF (reference sequence). V was pared by 5 bases and J by 2 bases, with 13 bases between. This CDR3 is CATSLGARPGANVLTF. The DNA for the CDR3 is TGTGCCACCAGCTTGGGGGCCAGGCCTGGGGCCAACGTCCTGACTTTC.

This clone was picked up a small number of times. The V call is TRBV5-1, the J call TRBJ1-1; unclear D gene. Germline values: CDR1 SGHRS, CDR2 YFSETQ. There are 15 residues in the CDR3. Trimming took off 6 bases at V and 0 bases at J, with 15 bases between the two ends. DNA for the CDR3: TGCGCCAGCACCTTAGACGGGGTAATGAACACTGAAGCTTTCTTT. Translation: CASTLDGVMNTEAFF.